The rows below give T cell receptor beta chains drawn from one sample of a study of tumor-infiltrating lymphocytes in primary liver carcinoma. One entry per CDR3 protein results from TCRdb running MiXCR on the multiplex PCR reads. This table has roughly 49,000 distinct CDR3 sequences, about 77% appearing once. The sample comprised liver tumor tissue from sampling region 5. All receptors come from a man in his forties or fifties with primary liver carcinoma and hepatitis B virus infection. CDR3s include the opening cysteine and the closing phenylalanine or tryptophan. The D gene is left open where the match is weak. Expanded clones get a size class; other rows say once, few or many, or leave the size out.

>TRBJ2-1|TRBV14|.|.
TGTGTCAGCAGCCCTAGGACAGTGTTGGGGTACAATGAGCGGTTCTTC
CVSSPRTVLGYNERFF
>TRBJ1-5|TRBV10-2|.|few
TGCGCCAGCAGTGAGGAGGGGGTTAGCAATCAGCCCCAGCATTTT
CASSEEGVSNQPQHF
>TRBJ1-1|TRBV12-5|.|.
TGTGCTAGTGGTTTGCCTAAAAACCGAGACGAAGACACTGAAGCTTTCTTT
CASGLPKNRDEDTEAFF
>TRBJ2-3|TRBV6-2/TRBV6-3|.|.
TGTGCCAGCAGTCCCCTCGGGGCGGCGAGCACAGATACGCAGTGTTTT
CASSPLGAASTDTQCF
>TRBJ2-5|TRBV5-6|.|.
TGTGCCAGCAGCAAACCGGGGGTCGAGACCCAGTACTTC
CASSKPGVETQYF
>TRBJ2-1|TRBV24-1|.|many
TGTGCCACCAGTGATCGGGGGAATGAGCAGTTCTTC
CATSDRGNEQFF
>TRBJ1-1|TRBV4-3|.|.
TGCGCCAGCAGCCACCCCGACCTGAACACTGAGGCTTTCTTT
CASSHPDLNTEAFF
>TRBJ2-5|TRBV28|TRBD1|many
TGTGCCAGCAAGAGAGGGACAGCCCAAGAGACCCAGTACTTC
CASKRGTAQETQYF
>TRBJ2-5|TRBV7-3|.|.
TGTGCCAGCATCGTCGGCCCAGGGAAGACCCAGTACTTC
CASIVGPGKTQYF
>TRBJ2-1|TRBV29-1|TRBD2|few
TGCAGCGTCCCTAGCGGGAGTCTTGAGCAGTTCTTC
CSVPSGSLEQFF
>TRBJ1-3|TRBV7-3|.|.
TGTACCAGCAGCTTAGGTACGCCGGGCGCTGGAAACACCATATATTTT
CTSSLGTPGAGNTIYF
>TRBJ2-4|TRBV28|TRBD1|medium-sized
TGTGCCAGCAGGAGCTTACAGGGGGTGGGGTACTTC
CASRSLQGVGYF
>TRBJ2-3|TRBV11-3|.|.
TGTGCCAGCAGCAACAACAGGGATAGGCAGTATTTT
CASSNNRDRQYF
>TRBJ2-3|TRBV7-2|.|.
TGTGCCAGCAGCCCCCAGGCTCTGGCCACAGATACGCAGTATTTT
CASSPQALATDTQYF
>TRBJ2-1|TRBV29-1|.|.
TGCAGCACAGGGATTGAGCAGTTCTTC
CSTGIEQFF
>TRBJ2-1|TRBV28|.|.
TGCACGAGCAGTTCCCCTCGGAGGGGAAAATATGAGCAGTTCTTC
CTSSSPRRGKYEQFF
>TRBJ2-1|TRBV14|.|.
TGTGCCCGCAGACAAGAGGGTCAGGGCACAGGGTACAATGAGCAGTTCTTC
CARRQEGQGTGYNEQFF
>TRBJ2-7|TRBV11-2|.|.
TGTGCCAGCAGCTTAGATCGACAAGCCCACGAGCAGTACTTC
CASSLDRQAHEQYF
>TRBJ1-1|TRBV19|.|.
TGTGCCAGCAAGGGCGCTGGGCAAGCTTTCTTT
CASKGAGQAFF
>TRBJ2-5|TRBV5-6|.|.
TGTGTCAGCAGCTTCCAGGACAGAGGGAAGACCCAGTACTTC
CVSSFQDRGKTQYF
>TRBJ2-1|TRBV4-1|.|.
TGCGCCAGTAGCCAAGCAGGGGGAGGGAACAATGTGCAATTCTTC
CASSQAGGGNNVQFF
>TRBJ2-7|TRBV11-2|TRBD2|once
TGTGCCAGCAGCTTGAGGGAGGGGAGGACTGGCGGGCCTAGGTCCTACGAGCAGTACTTC
CASSLREGRTGGPRSYEQYF
>TRBJ2-7|TRBV4-3|.|.
TGCGCCAGCAGCCAAGATAGGGGCGTAGGAGACGAGCAGTACTTC
CASSQDRGVGDEQYF
>TRBJ1-6|TRBV4-3|.|.
TGCGCCAGCAGCCAAGATGTCCAAGGGCAGGGGTCGTCCTATAATCCACCCTTCCACTTT
CASSQDVQGQGSSYNPPFHF
>TRBJ2-4|TRBV7-9|.|many
TGTGCCAGCAGCTTAGCCGTCGGGAGAAGGGGCATTCAGTACTTC
CASSLAVGRRGIQYF
>TRBJ2-5|TRBV29-1|.|.
TGCAGCGCTCGGAGTAGCGGTAGTTGGGCAGAGACCCAGTACTTC
CSARSSGSWAETQYF
>TRBJ1-1|TRBV19|TRBD1|medium-sized
TGTGCCAGTCAGGGGGCCGCTTTGAATGAAGCTTTCTTT
CASQGAALNEAFF
>TRBJ1-4|TRBV11-2|.|many
TGTGCCAGCAGCTTAGACGGGTTCGCTAATGAAAAACTGTTTTTT
CASSLDGFANEKLFF
>TRBJ2-1|TRBV13|.|few
TGTACCAGCAGCTTAGGGGACCCGGGAAGGGGCAATGAGCAGTTCTTC
CTSSLGDPGRGNEQFF
>TRBJ2-5|TRBV7-6|.|.
TGTGCCAGCAGCTTAGTAAGGGCAGAGACCCAGTACTTC
CASSLVRAETQYF
>TRBJ2-7|TRBV20-1|.|.
TGCAGTGCTAGAGATCTCCGGGTTTCGGCCTACGAGCAGTACTTC
CSARDLRVSAYEQYF
>TRBJ2-7|TRBV12-3/TRBV12-4|.|.
TGTGCCAGTAGTTTCGGCGTGAGGGCCGTCTACGAGCAGTACTTC
CASSFGVRAVYEQYF
>TRBJ1-2|TRBV6-5|.|medium-sized
TGTGCCAGCAGTTCCGGGGTCGGGGTCGTCAACTATGGCTACACCTTC
CASSSGVGVVNYGYTF
>TRBJ2-2|TRBV5-8|.|.
TGTGCCAGCAGCTTAGTCCTTAACACCGGGGAGCTGTTTTTT
CASSLVLNTGELFF
>TRBJ1-2|TRBV4-3|.|.
TGCACCAGCAGCCAAGATGAGGGAGGCAGAGGCTACACCTTC
CTSSQDEGGRGYTF
>TRBJ2-1|TRBV11-3|.|once
TGTGCCAGCATTTTAGGCGTCTCGAACAATGAGCAGCTCTTC
CASILGVSNNEQLF
>TRBJ2-1|TRBV4-2|.|.
TGTGCCAGCAGCCCCCTAGCTGGTAGCCACAATGAGCAGTTCTTC
CASSPLAGSHNEQFF
>TRBJ2-4|TRBV12-3/TRBV12-4|.|.
TGTGCCAGCATTGAAGGTTTAGCCAAAAACATTCAATACTTC
CASIEGLAKNIQYF
>TRBJ1-1|TRBV28|.|.
TGTGCCAGCAGTGCCGCCGTGAAGGGTGACACTGAAGCTTTCTTC
CASSAAVKGDTEAFF
>TRBJ2-3|TRBV7-8|TRBD2|.
TGTGCCAGCAGTTCCCCCGGGACTAGCGGGAGGGTTACGCAGTATTTT
CASSSPGTSGRVTQYF
>TRBJ2-1|TRBV14|.|.
TGTGCCAGCAGCCATGATCTCCGGACTATCGGGAGAAATGAGCAGTTCTTC
CASSHDLRTIGRNEQFF
>TRBJ1-6|TRBV28|.|.
TGTGCCAGCAGTTTAATAGCGGGGGCCCTCCACTTT
CASSLIAGALHF
>TRBJ2-1|TRBV28|TRBD1|.
TGTGCCAGCAGTTGGACAGGGGGCTACAATGAGCAGTTCTTC
CASSWTGGYNEQFF
>TRBJ2-2|TRBV29-1|.|once
TGCAACGTTTTGGTAGGTACCGGGGAGCTGTATTTT
CNVLVGTGELYF
>TRBJ2-1|TRBV11-2|.|many
TGTGCCAGTAGAGAGGGGAGCCCCTACAATGAGCAGTTCTTC
CASREGSPYNEQFF
>TRBJ2-5|TRBV11-1|.|.
TGTGCAATCAGCTTATTGGGCAGGCTTGGGACCCAGTACTTC
CAISLLGRLGTQYF
>TRBJ2-5|TRBV21-1|.|once
TGTGCCAGCAGCAAAGCTGATGAGGTAGTGCAAGAGACCCAGTATTTC
CASSKADEVVQETQYF
>TRBJ2-7|TRBV6-1|.|.
TGTGCCAGCAGCTCCGAGACAAAAATATACGAGCAGTACTTC
CASSSETKIYEQYF
>TRBJ2-3|TRBV5-1|TRBD2|.
TGCGCCAGCAGTGGCACAGCGGGGGTCTTAGATACGCAGTATTTT
CASSGTAGVLDTQYF